This is a list of T cell receptor beta chains from one sample in a study of memory CD4+ T cells and cytomegalovirus serostatus. The protocol was immunoSEQ multiplex PCR, while the TCRdb copy is restricted to in-frame clones and leaves out a portion. Counted here are tens of thousands of clones, roughly 80% occurring once; the ten biggest clones make up 0.61%. The sequencing sample was made of memory CD4+ T cells from blood. These receptors all come from an adult in good health and CMV-seronegative. The CDR3 runs from the conserved cysteine through the conserved F or W. The order of the fields is J gene, clone size, V gene, D gene, CDR3 length, CDR3 DNA, CDR3 protein. D genes are given only for firm matches. Not all rows give a size; the values are once, few, many and, for expanded clones, a class.

J gene: TRBJ1-2; clone size: once; V gene: TRBV7-3; D gene: TRBD1; CDR3 length: 15; CDR3 DNA: TGTGCCAGCAGCTTAGTTGCGGACAGGCAGGAGGGCTACACCTTC; CDR3 protein: CASSLVADRQEGYTF
J gene: TRBJ1-1; clone size: once; V gene: TRBV5-6; D gene: .; CDR3 length: 12; CDR3 DNA: TGTGCCAGCAGCTTGGCGGGGCCCGAAGCTTTCTTT; CDR3 protein: CASSLAGPEAFF
J gene: TRBJ1-6; clone size: .; V gene: TRBV2; D gene: .; CDR3 length: 15; CDR3 DNA: TGTGCCAGCAGTGATCGGAGCTCCTATAATTCACCCCTCCACTTT; CDR3 protein: CASSDRSSYNSPLHF
J gene: TRBJ1-1; clone size: few; V gene: TRBV30; D gene: .; CDR3 length: 13; CDR3 DNA: TGTGCCTGGAGCCGCAAGTCGGGCACTGAAGCTTTCTTT; CDR3 protein: CAWSRKSGTEAFF
J gene: TRBJ1-1; clone size: .; V gene: TRBV15; D gene: .; CDR3 length: 14; CDR3 DNA: TGTGCCACCAGCAGAGAAGTGGGGGGAACTGAAGCTTTCTTT; CDR3 protein: CATSREVGGTEAFF
J gene: TRBJ2-7; clone size: few; V gene: TRBV11-3; D gene: TRBD1; CDR3 length: 15; CDR3 DNA: TGTGCCAGCAGCTTAGGGGGACAGACCTCTACGGAGCAGTACTTC; CDR3 protein: CASSLGGQTSTEQYF
J gene: TRBJ1-4; clone size: .; V gene: TRBV29-1; D gene: .; CDR3 length: 14; CDR3 DNA: TGCAGCGTTAGGGGGGCACAGCCTAATGAAAAACTGTTTTTT; CDR3 protein: CSVRGAQPNEKLFF
J gene: TRBJ2-7; clone size: .; V gene: TRBV10-3; D gene: TRBD1; CDR3 length: 14; CDR3 DNA: TGTGCCATCAGCGGGACAGGGGGACGCTACGAGCAGTACTTC; CDR3 protein: CAISGTGGRYEQYF
J gene: TRBJ1-5; clone size: .; V gene: TRBV6-4; D gene: .; CDR3 length: 10; CDR3 DNA: TGTGCCAGCAGACCTCAGCCCCAGCATTTT; CDR3 protein: CASRPQPQHF
J gene: TRBJ2-3; clone size: .; V gene: TRBV5-1; D gene: TRBD1; CDR3 length: 14; CDR3 DNA: TGCGCCAGCAGTCAAGACAGGGCCACAGATACGCAGTATTTT; CDR3 protein: CASSQDRATDTQYF
J gene: TRBJ2-5; clone size: .; V gene: TRBV5-6; D gene: .; CDR3 length: 14; CDR3 DNA: TGTGCCAGCCGGGCGGGGGCCTACCAAGAGACCCAGTACTTC; CDR3 protein: CASRAGAYQETQYF
J gene: TRBJ2-4; clone size: .; V gene: TRBV21-1; D gene: .; CDR3 length: 17; CDR3 DNA: TGTGCCAGCAGCAAGGGCCAGGGATCTATAGCCAAAAACATTCAGTACTTC; CDR3 protein: CASSKGQGSIAKNIQYF
J gene: TRBJ2-1; clone size: few; V gene: TRBV7-6; D gene: .; CDR3 length: 16; CDR3 DNA: TGTGCCAGCAGCTTTGGTAGGCGGGCCCTCTCCAATGAGCAGTTCTTC; CDR3 protein: CASSFGRRALSNEQFF
J gene: TRBJ1-4; clone size: .; V gene: TRBV7-2; D gene: .; CDR3 length: 15; CDR3 DNA: TGTGCCAGCAGCCCTGGACCCTCAACTAATGAAAAACTGTTTTTT; CDR3 protein: CASSPGPSTNEKLFF
J gene: TRBJ1-1; clone size: .; V gene: TRBV9; D gene: .; CDR3 length: 12; CDR3 DNA: TGTGCCAGCAGCCCTCAGGATCTCGAAGCTTTCTTT; CDR3 protein: CASSPQDLEAFF
J gene: TRBJ2-4; clone size: .; V gene: TRBV19; D gene: .; CDR3 length: 18; CDR3 DNA: TGTGCCAGTAGTATCCTCCCGGGACTAGGGGGCAATAAAAACATTCAGTACTTC; CDR3 protein: CASSILPGLGGNKNIQYF